The clone carrying this T cell receptor (beta chain) appeared a few times. Its matching antigen is unknown. TCR beta sequencing covered blood CD8+ and CD4+ T cells. CD8+ and CD4+ T cells were negatively isolated; TEMRA cells were FACS-enriched. These data originate in a study of CD8 T cells in Susac syndrome. Findings and limits, study-wide: It was acknowledged in the study that its TCR sequencing and HLA analysis involved a relatively small number of individuals.

Trimming took off 2 bases at V and 0 bases at J, with 7 bases between the two ends. Germline V CDR1 and CDR2: MNHEY, SVGAGI. This CDR3 contains 14 residues. After extraction with the RNeasy kit, roughly 0.45 to 1 ug of the RNA was reverse transcribed using random hexamers. The authors amplified TCR beta CDR3 across 54 Vbeta and 13 Jbeta using immunoSEQ multiplex PCR. TCRdb redid the calling of the immunoSEQ multiplex PCR reads with MiXCR, one entry per CDR3 protein. Of approximately 230,000 distinct CDR3 sequences in the sample, around 93% were seen once. This TCR derives from a human donor with multiple sclerosis. The rearrangement joins TRBV6-5 to TRBJ1-2; D remains unclear. What was sequenced was CD4+ T cells from PBMCs. This chain's CDR3 is CASSYSSANYGYTF. The CDR3 region has the DNA TGTGCCAGCAGTTACAGCTCAGCTAACTATGGCTACACCTTC.